What follows describes a single TCR beta chain. Its target antigen remains unknown. The input lacks base qualities; no much larger clone sits a single base away. This specimen comes from a study of cytomegalovirus exposure and HLA in healthy donors (dated by TCRdb to between 2016 and 2019). Concerning the study at large: An earlier analysis of roughly 630 of the donors reported 250 to 350 Gb of sequence data and some 100 million unique TCR beta sequences from roughly 180 million T cells. Around 330 gigabases of sequencing data and approximately 91 million unique TCR sequences made up an early release that covered some 640 HLA-typed donors. Of the roughly 400 genotyped donors, over 65% fell in the genetic ancestry cluster associated with self-reported Caucasian donors. The aim of the study was to test whether cataloging public T cell receptors could identify signatures of past pathogen exposure. The study used immunosequencing to profile the T cell repertoires of several hundred subjects and linked those repertoires to cytomegalovirus serostatus. In addition to the first cohort of around 670 subjects, a separate validation cohort of 120 different subjects was used. To predict cytomegalovirus infection status, the study combined high-throughput TCR immunosequencing, statistical association of individual TCRs with disease status, and machine learning. A later analysis re-examined previously published TCR beta repertoires from hundreds of donors and added high-resolution HLA genotyping to investigate patterns of TCR occurrence. In the later analysis, no new phenotypic data were used to find candidate immune exposures; instead, reliance was placed on TCR beta sequences and their occurrence across donors. To decide whether each TCR beta V gene segment behaved as functional or pseudogenic, an earlier analysis of some 600 of the donors relied on high-throughput TCR beta sequencing. Alongside the repertoire data, information on donor age, sex, ethnicity and CMV serostatus was compiled. A later genetic analysis took genome-wide SNP genotypes for 398 of the 666 donors and used that subset as a discovery cohort. Every discovery cohort repertoire had been produced on one sequencing platform. Both class I and class II loci were covered by HLA typing, at four-digit resolution. The number of donors typed differed by locus, with roughly 629-640 for A, B, C, DRB1 and DQB1, 522 for DQA1, approximately 580 for DPA1, and 472 for DPB1. Roughly 5 DR-DQ haplotypes were handled as single units for association and clustering, since linkage in the cohort was strong. Among around 400 genotyped donors of the cohort, an average of roughly 230,000 unique TCR beta nucleotide sequences was sequenced per donor, of which 15% to 20% were non-productive. What the research found in general, with its limitations: When HLA alleles, especially DR and DQ, strongly co-occurred, TCR associations were difficult to assign to individual alleles. Because counts were too low, about 18 rarely observed V segments, including chromosome 9 orphons, were excluded from the earlier analysis of fewer than 650 of the donors. A further reported finding was that TCR beta sequences accurately predicted the HLA-A and HLA-B alleles for most subjects in the first cohort. The classifier was reported to diagnose cytomegalovirus status with high specificity and sensitivity in both the original cohort and the validation cohort. The authors suggested that the approach could potentially be generalized to other disease states and immunological phenotypes. A total of roughly 160 TCR beta chains were listed by the study as associated with cytomegalovirus. In a later genetic analysis, fewer N-insertions in productive TCRs were reported among donors in an Asian-associated ancestry cluster than the approximately 710-donor mean. In vitro tests confirmed that a few of the cytomegalovirus-associated TCR beta chains recognize cytomegalovirus antigens. Because HLA typing was missing for some donors at each locus, association tests included only the typed subset. Immune exposure information for the cohort was limited to CMV serostatus. According to a later analysis, most CMV-associated TCR beta chains appeared to be HLA-restricted, and the HLA associations seemed to be driven largely by CMV exposure. In a later analysis, several top co-occurrence clusters were reported to appear linked to parvovirus B19, influenza, CMV and Epstein-Barr virus. Presence/absence analyses assumed roughly uniform sequencing depth across donors, an assumption that may not hold. Most TCR sequences were observed very rarely across donors, whereas some public TCRs were present in many individuals. An association between a missense DCLRE1C variant and V-gene and J-gene trimming of TCR beta chains was found in a later genetic analysis and replicated in an independent cohort. Specific HLA alleles were associated with some 15,000 TCR beta sequences at a false discovery rate of 0.05 in a later analysis. Some IMGT-functional V segments, including TRBV6-2 and TRBV6-3, could not be told apart with the 87-base-pair reads, so those segments were excluded. A cluster of highly shared sequence variants was judged likely to represent a technical artifact of the sequencing pipeline. In a later analysis, HLA-associated TCR beta chains showed more clonal expansion and lower generation probabilities than non-associated chains that were equally common. A later analysis found that TCR association rates varied across HLA loci, with DRB1 alleles showing the most associated TCRs and HLA-C alleles the fewest. Only TCR beta chains were sequenced in this cohort, and the absence of alpha or paired-chain data limited detectable features. Linkage disequilibrium might explain the correlated functional status among segregating V segments, but an unknown experimental factor could not be ruled out. In an earlier analysis of some 500 of the donors, most TCR beta V segments appeared in productive rearrangements about 87% or about 30% of the time, broadly matching IMGT annotations.

The CDR3 covers 18 residues, taking in both the cysteine and the phenylalanine. Only the CDR3 DNA stays, 54 bases, in frame from base 1. The germline V gene gives CDR1 as SGHRS and CDR2 as YFSETQ. V and J are truncated by 3 bases and 5 bases respectively, leaving an intervening sequence of 21 bases. Library preparation employed the immunoSEQ multiplex PCR assay. A mixture of 60 forward primers for TCR Vbeta segments and 13 reverse primers for TCR Jbeta segments was used in the multiplex PCR. Amplification of the CDR3 region of rearranged TCR beta genes was performed with a multiplex PCR assay on genomic DNA. The amplified TCR beta libraries were sequenced on the Illumina HiSeq System as 87-base-pair reads. For the original study's pipeline: A later analysis counted about 82 million unique TCR beta chains across the 550 to 700 repertoires, and some 11 million of these chains were shared by at least two donors. Raw reads were error-corrected and collapsed into unique sequences by a nearest-neighbor algorithm in which closely related sequences were merged to remove PCR and sequencing errors. V, D and J gene segments were assigned by aligning CDR3 sequences to IMGT reference sequences. For a sequence to be retained, a match of at least six nucleotides to both a V gene segment and a J gene segment was required. Rearrangements were called productive when the CDR3 lacked stop codons and stayed in frame with V and J; all others were non-productive. Following IMGT convention, CDR3 was defined as the stretch from the second conserved V-encoded cysteine to the conserved J-encoded phenylalanine. In an earlier analysis of some 550 of the donors, sequences lacking an unambiguous match to a single V gene segment were excluded. An earlier analysis of several hundred of the donors called V segments functional above 56.7% productive rearrangements and segregating when the between-donor standard deviation exceeded 5%. A statistical classification framework was developed to diagnose cytomegalovirus status using the catalog of TCR beta chain sequences. A later analysis assigned V and J genes by comparing TCR nucleotide sequences with IMGT/GENE-DB human TR gene sequences. In a later analysis, CDR3 sequences and most-parsimonious VDJ recombination scenarios were assigned using the TCRdist pipeline. A later analysis defined each TCR beta chain by its CDR3 amino acid sequence plus V-gene family, and excluded reads lacking a unique V-gene family. In a later analysis, around 650 highly shared, low-generation-probability nucleotide sequences were removed to address suspected cross-contamination and a sequencing artifact. For each public chain, a later analysis derived a clonal expansion index from normalized ranks of inferred template counts within each repertoire. In a later analysis, generation probabilities were computed using a VDJ recombination model fitted to out-of-frame rearrangements, and the results were checked against IGoR. A later analysis scored TCR-TCR, TCR-HLA and TCR-CMV co-occurrence with hypergeometric tests, applying a repertoire-size bias correction to TCR pairs. A later analysis estimated false discovery rates by permuting HLA or CMV assignments 20 times. In a later analysis, co-occurring TCRs were grouped with DBSCAN, and TCRdist sequence similarity was added when clustering was performed within HLA-allele-positive subsets. Repertoires with fewer than 30,000 or more than 120,000 public chains were left out of co-occurrence clustering, as were about five repertoires with anomalous nucleotide sharing. The immuneACCESS repertoire file appears here via TCRdb, limited to in-frame rearrangements. These files lack a portion of the clones; in checked studies, under half of the deficit traces to unresolved V genes, and the cause of the others is not known. The DNA gave D and trimming, while V, J and clone size come from that table. The sample table shows some 130,000 clones, and roughly 80% are seen once. Clones ranked in the top ten supply 3.1% of the sample.

In total, about 650 healthy bone marrow donors made up the cohort. At the time of sampling, every cohort member was nominally healthy, though immune exposures that went unrecorded were likely present. The donor tested CMV seronegative and was one of the 352 seronegative cohort members. A peripheral blood sample was provided by each donor, and peripheral blood mononuclear cells were used for TCR beta sequencing. The Qiagen DNeasy Blood Extraction Kit was used to extract genomic DNA from the blood cell samples. Sequenced: PBMCs. This receptor was obtained from a man aged 40-49 years in good health and CMV-seronegative. The sequence links TRBV5-1 to TRBJ1-6, with TRBD1 tentatively as D gene (6 bases match). The DNA sequence is given as TGCGCCAGCAGCTGGGGAACAGGTGGGGGGGCAGATAATTCACCCCTCCACTTT. The encoded protein is CASSWGTGGGADNSPLHF.